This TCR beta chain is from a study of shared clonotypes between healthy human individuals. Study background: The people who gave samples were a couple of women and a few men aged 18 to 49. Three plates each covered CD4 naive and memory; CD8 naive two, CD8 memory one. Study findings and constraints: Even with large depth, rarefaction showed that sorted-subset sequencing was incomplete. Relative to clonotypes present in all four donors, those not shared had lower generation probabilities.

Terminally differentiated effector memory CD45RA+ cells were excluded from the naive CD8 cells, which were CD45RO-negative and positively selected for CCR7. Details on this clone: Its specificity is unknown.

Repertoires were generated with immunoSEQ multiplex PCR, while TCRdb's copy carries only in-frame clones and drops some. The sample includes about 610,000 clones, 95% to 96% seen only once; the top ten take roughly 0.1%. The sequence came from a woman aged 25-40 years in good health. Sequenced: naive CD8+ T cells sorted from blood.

CDR3 amino acids: CASSSAGADTQYF. CDR3 DNA sequence: TGTGCCAGCAGTTCTGCGGGTGCAGATACGCAGTATTTT. The V and J genes are TRBV27 and TRBJ2-3, with a tentative D call TRBD2 (5 bases). The germline CDR1 and CDR2 sequences are MNHEY and SMNVEV (reference sequence). This CDR3 contains 13 residues. Deletions cut 4 bases from V and 4 bases from J, with 9 bases between.